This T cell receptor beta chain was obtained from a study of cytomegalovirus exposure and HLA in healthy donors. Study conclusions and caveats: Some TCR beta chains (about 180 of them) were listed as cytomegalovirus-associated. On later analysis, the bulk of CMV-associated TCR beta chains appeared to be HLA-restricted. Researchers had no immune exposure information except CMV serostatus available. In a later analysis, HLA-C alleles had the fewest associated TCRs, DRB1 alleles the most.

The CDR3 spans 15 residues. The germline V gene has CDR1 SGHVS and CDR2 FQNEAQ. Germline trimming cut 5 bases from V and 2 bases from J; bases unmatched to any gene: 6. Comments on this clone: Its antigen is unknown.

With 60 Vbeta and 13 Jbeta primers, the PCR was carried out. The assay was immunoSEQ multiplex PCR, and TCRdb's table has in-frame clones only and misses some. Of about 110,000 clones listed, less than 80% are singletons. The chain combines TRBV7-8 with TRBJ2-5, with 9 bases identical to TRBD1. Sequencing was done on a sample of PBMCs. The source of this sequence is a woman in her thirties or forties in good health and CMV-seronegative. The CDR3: CASSIYRGRQETQYF. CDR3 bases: TGTGCCAGCAGCATTTACAGGGGGCGGCAAGAGACCCAGTACTTC. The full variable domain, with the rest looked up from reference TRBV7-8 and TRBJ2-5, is GAGVSQSPRYKVAKRGQDVALRCDPISGHVSLFWYQQALGQGPEFLTYFQNEAQLDKSGLPSDRFFAERPEGSVSTLKIQRTQQEDSAVYLCASSIYRGRQETQYFGPGTRLLVL.